The sequence of this TCR beta chain was determined in a study of T cell repertoires in cytomegalovirus infection. The CDR3 runs 13 residues. Germline V gene data show CDR1 as MDHEN and CDR2 as SYDVKM. Between the trimmed V and J ends, which lost 2 bases and 3 bases, there was a span of 5 bases. With regard to this clonotype: What it binds is not known.

TCRdb processed the reads anew with MiXCR; each CDR3 protein has one entry. Among over 95,000 distinct CDR3 sequences listed, around 30% were seen once. This sequence joins TRBV28 and TRBJ1-5; D gene unclear. This receptor was taken from a human donor in good health (CMV status not recorded). Some clones in this sample may be carry-over from other donors' samples. The input for sequencing was CD8+ T cells from cultured PBMCs, taken from culture after CMV antigen stimulation. The CDR3 here is CASSLTYNQPQHF. CDR3 sequence (DNA): TGTGCCAGCAGTTTAACATACAATCAGCCCCAGCATTTT. The whole variable domain, remainder taken from reference TRBV28 and TRBJ1-5, is DVKVTQSSRYLVKRTGEKVFLECVQDMDHENMFWYRQDPGLGLRLIYFSYDVKMKEKGDIPEGYSVSREKKERFSLILESASTNQTSMYLCASSLTYNQPQHFGDGTRLSIL.